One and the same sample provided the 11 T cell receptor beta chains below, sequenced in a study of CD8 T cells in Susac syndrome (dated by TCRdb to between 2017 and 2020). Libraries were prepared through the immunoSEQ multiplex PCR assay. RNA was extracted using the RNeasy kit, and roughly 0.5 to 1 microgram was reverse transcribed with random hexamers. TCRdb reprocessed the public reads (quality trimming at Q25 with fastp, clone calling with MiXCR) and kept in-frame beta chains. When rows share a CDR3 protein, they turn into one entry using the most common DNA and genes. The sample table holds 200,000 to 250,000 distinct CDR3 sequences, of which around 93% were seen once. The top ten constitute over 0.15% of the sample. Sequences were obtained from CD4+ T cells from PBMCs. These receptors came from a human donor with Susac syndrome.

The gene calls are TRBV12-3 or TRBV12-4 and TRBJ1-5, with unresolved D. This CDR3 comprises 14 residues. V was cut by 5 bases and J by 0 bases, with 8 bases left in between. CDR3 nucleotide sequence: TGTGCCAGCAGTCAGTGGTTTAGCAATCAGCCCCAGCATTTT. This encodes CASSQWFSNQPQHF.

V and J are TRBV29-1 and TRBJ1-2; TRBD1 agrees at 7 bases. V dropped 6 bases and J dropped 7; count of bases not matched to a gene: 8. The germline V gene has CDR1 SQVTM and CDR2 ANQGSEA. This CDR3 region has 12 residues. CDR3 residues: CSVLQGTGGYTF. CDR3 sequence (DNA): TGCAGCGTACTACAGGGGACGGGTGGCTACACCTTC.

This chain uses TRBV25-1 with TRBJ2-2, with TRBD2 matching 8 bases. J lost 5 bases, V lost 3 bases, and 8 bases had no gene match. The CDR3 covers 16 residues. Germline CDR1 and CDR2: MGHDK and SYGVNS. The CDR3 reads CASSERDSGGTGELFF. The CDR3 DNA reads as TGTGCCAGCAGTGAGAGAGACAGCGGGGGAACCGGGGAGCTGTTTTTT.

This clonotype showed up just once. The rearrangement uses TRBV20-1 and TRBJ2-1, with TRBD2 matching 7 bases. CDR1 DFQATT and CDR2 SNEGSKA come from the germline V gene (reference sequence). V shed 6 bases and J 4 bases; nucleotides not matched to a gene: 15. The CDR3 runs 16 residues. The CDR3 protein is CSARDQRGLTYNEQFF. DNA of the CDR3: TGCAGTGCCAGGGACCAGCGGGGACTAACGTACAATGAGCAGTTCTTC.

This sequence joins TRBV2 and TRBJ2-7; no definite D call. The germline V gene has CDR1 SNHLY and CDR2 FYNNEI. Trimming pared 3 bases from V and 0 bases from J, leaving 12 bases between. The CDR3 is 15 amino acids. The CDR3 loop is CASSDQVYISYEQYF. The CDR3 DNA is TGTGCCAGCAGTGACCAGGTATATATCTCCTACGAGCAGTACTTC.

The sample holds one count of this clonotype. The CDR3 coding sequence is TGTGCCAGCAGTCTCCCGGGACAGGGGGTGCTGAACACTGAAGCTTTCTTT. As protein: CASSLPGQGVLNTEAFF. The chain employs TRBV28 and TRBJ1-1; 11 bases are a match to TRBD1. The CDR3 runs to 17 residues. Germline V gives CDR1 MDHEN, CDR2 SYDVKM. With 5 bases clipped from V and 0 bases from J, the junction kept 8 bases outside the gene matches.

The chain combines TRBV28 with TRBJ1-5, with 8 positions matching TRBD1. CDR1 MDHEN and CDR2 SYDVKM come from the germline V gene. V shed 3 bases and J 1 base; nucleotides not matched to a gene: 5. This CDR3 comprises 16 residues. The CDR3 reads CASSFPGQVSNQPQHF. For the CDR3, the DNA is TGTGCCAGCAGTTTTCCGGGACAGGTCAGCAATCAGCCCCAGCATTTT.

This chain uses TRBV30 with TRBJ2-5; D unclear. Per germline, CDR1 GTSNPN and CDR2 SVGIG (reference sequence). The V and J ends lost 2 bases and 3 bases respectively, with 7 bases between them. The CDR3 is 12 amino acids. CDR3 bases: TGTGCCTGGAGTCGGAGAGAAGAGACCCAGTACTTC. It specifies CAWSRREETQYF.

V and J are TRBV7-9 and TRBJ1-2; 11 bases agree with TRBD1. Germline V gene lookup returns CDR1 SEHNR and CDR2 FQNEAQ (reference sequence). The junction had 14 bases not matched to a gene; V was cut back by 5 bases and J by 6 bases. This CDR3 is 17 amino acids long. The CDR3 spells CASSQPAPGQGDNGYTF. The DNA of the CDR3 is TGTGCCAGCAGCCAACCTGCTCCGGGACAGGGGGACAATGGCTACACCTTC.

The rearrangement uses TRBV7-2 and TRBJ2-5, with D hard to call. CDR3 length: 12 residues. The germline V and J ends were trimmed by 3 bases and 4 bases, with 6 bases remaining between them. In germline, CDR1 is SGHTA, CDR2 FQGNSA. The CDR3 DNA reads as TGTGCCAGCAGCTTTATCGTAGAGACCCAGTACTTC. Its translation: CASSFIVETQYF.

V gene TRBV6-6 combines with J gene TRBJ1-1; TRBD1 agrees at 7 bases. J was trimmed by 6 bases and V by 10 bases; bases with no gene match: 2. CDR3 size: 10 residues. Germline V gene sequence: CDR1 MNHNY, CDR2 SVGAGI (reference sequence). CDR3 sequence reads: CATTGAEAFF. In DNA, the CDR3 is TGTGCCACCACAGGGGCTGAAGCTTTCTTT.